This T cell receptor (beta chain) was profiled in a study of T cell clones after liver transplantation. Libraries were prepared by immunoSEQ multiplex PCR; TCRdb keeps only in-frame clonotypes and omits some of them. The sample lists about 20,000 clones, approximately 84% occurring once. The CDR3 extends over 17 amino acids. Germline assignment: CDR1 SGHNT and CDR2 YENEEA. V lost 1 base and J lost 2; bases outside the gene matches: 5. The rearrangement uses TRBV11-3 and TRBJ2-6; 7 nucleotides agree with TRBD1. This TCR came from a human patient who received a liver transplant. The T cells may come from the graft donor. The specimen comprised CD8+ T cells from blood, sampled around 4.5 years after liver transplant. CDR3 bases: TGTGCCAGCAGCTTAGGAACAGGGGACCCTGGGGCCAACGTCCTGACTTTC. This encodes CASSLGTGDPGANVLTF. Together with reference TRBV11-3 and TRBJ2-6, the CDR3 gives the full variable domain: EAGVVQSPRYKIIEKKQPVAFWCNPISGHNTLYWYLQNLGQGPELLIRYENEEAVDDSQLPKDRFSAERLKGVDSTLKIQPAELGDSAVYLCASSLGTGDPGANVLTFGAGSRLTVL.